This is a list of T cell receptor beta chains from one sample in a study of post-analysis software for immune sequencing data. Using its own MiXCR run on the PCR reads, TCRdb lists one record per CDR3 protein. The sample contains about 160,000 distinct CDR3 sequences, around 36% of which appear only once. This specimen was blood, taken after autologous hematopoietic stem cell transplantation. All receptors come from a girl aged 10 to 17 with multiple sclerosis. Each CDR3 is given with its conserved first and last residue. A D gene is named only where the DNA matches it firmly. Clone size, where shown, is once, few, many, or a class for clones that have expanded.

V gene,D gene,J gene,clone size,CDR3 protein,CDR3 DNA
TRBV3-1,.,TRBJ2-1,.,CASSGGTFGSNEQFF,TGTGCCAGCAGCGGGGGGACCTTCGGGAGCAATGAGCAGTTCTTC
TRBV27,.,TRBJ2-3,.,CASSPAGFASTDTQYF,TGTGCCAGCAGTCCTGCAGGTTTTGCTAGCACAGATACGCAGTATTTT
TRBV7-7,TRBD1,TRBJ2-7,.,CASSAGQGDYEQYF,TGTGCTAGCAGCGCGGGACAGGGGGACTACGAGCAGTACTTC
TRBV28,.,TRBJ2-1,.,CASSGGGTAIYNEQFF,TGTGCCAGCAGTGGGGGGGGGACAGCGATCTACAATGAGCAGTTTTTC
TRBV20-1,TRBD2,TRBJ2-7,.,CSASATGTSGSYEQYF,TGCAGTGCTAGTGCGACCGGGACTAGCGGATCCTACGAGCAGTACTTC
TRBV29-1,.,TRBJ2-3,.,CSVHGFNGHTQYF,TGCAGCGTCCACGGGTTCAATGGACATACGCAGTATTTT
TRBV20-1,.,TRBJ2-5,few,CSARSKETQYF,TGCAGTGCCAGGTCAAAAGAGACCCAGTACTTC
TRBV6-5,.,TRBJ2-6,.,CASSTERISGANVLTF,TGTGCCAGCAGTACCGAACGAATCTCTGGGGCCAACGTCCTGACTTTC
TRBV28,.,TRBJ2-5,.,CASSLSFRAAEVVEETQYF,TGTGCCAGCAGTTTATCGTTTAGGGCGGCCGAGGTGGTGGAAGAGACCCAGTACTTC
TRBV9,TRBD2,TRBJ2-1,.,CASSPSNVGGSYNEQFF,TGTGCCAGCAGCCCTAGTAATGTGGGAGGGTCCTACAATGAGCAGTTCTTC
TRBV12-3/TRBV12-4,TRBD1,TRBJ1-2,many,CASSLADRGRGYTF,TGTGCCAGCAGTTTAGCGGACAGGGGGCGAGGCTACACCTTC
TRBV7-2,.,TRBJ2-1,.,CASSLERNSYNEQFF,TGTGCCAGCAGCTTAGAGAGAAACTCCTACAATGAGCAGTTCTTC
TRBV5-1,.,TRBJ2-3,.,CASSSGLSSTDTQYF,TGCGCCAGCAGCTCCGGACTATCGAGCACAGATACGCAGTATTTT
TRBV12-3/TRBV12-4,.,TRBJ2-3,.,CASRNRVGTDTQYF,TGTGCCAGCAGAAACAGGGTGGGCACAGATACGCAGTATTTT
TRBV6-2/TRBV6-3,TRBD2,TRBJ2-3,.,CASSMTSGSPDTQYF,TGTGCCAGCAGTATGACTAGCGGGAGCCCAGATACGCAGTATTTT
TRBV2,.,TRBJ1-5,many,CASHRDSNQPQHF,TGTGCCAGCCACAGGGATAGCAATCAGCCCCAGCATTTT
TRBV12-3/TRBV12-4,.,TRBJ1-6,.,CASSPVGTADNSPLHF,TGTGCCAGCAGTCCAGTAGGGACGGCAGATAATTCACCCCTCCACTTT
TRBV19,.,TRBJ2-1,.,CATHKGTVGEQFF,TGTGCCACCCACAAGGGGACCGTCGGTGAGCAGTTCTTC
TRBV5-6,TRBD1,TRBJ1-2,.,CASSPRDRGFYGYTF,TGTGCCAGCAGCCCGAGGGACAGGGGATTCTATGGCTACACCTTC
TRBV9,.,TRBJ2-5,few,CASSVEARTGLGFGEQYF,TGTGCCAGCAGCGTAGAGGCCCGAACGGGACTGGGGTTCGGGGAGCAGTACTTC
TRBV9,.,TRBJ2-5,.,CASSVGGESAMYF,TGTGCCAGCAGCGTAGGGGGAGAGTCCGCCATGTACTTC
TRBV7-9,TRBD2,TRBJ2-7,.,CASGLPGLAGGYEQYF,TGTGCCAGCGGTCTTCCGGGACTAGCGGGAGGCTACGAGCAGTACTTC
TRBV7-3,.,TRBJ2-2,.,CASSPWANTGELFF,TGTGCCAGCAGCCCGTGGGCGAACACCGGGGAGCTGTTTTTT
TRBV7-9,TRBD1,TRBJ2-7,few,CASSLRDRDTYEQYF,TGTGCCAGCAGCTTACGGGACAGGGACACCTACGAGCAGTACTTC